Each of the 20 T cell receptor beta chains below was sequenced from the same sample in a study of blood T cell repertoires in COVID-19. Assay: immunoSEQ multiplex PCR; the TCRdb copy retains only in-frame clones and omits some. Of over 45,000 clones listed, 75% to 85% were seen once; the top ten hold 5.5% to 7.5%. The sequenced sample consisted of peripheral blood. These TCRs come from a man between 60 and 75 years old with acute or convalescent COVID-19.

V usage is TRBV5-5 and J usage is TRBJ2-5; possibly TRBD2 for D (6 bases). CDR1 is SGHKS and CDR2 is YYEKEE in the germline V gene (reference sequence). The CDR3 spans 14 residues. Trimming cost V 4 bases and J 1 base, with 11 bases left between them. The CDR3 is CASSGTSTQETQYF. In DNA form, the CDR3 reads TGTGCCAGCAGCGGTACTAGCACCCAAGAGACCCAGTACTTC.

V usage is TRBV27 and J usage is TRBJ1-5, with 7 nucleotides matching TRBD1. CDR1 and CDR2 (germline): MNHEY, SMNVEV (reference sequence). Unmatched junction bases numbered 6, after V lost 7 bases and J lost 0 bases. The CDR3 totals 15 residues. As DNA, the CDR3 is TGTGCCAGCAAACCGGGACAGCTTAGCAATCAGCCCCAGCATTTT. Its protein is CASKPGQLSNQPQHF.

This rearrangement joins TRBV11-2 to TRBJ2-7; 7 positions agree with TRBD1. V lost 2 bases to trimming and J lost 0 bases; unmatched junction nucleotides: 4. Germline CDR1 is SGHAT and CDR2 is FQNNGV. This CDR3 comprises 15 residues. The CDR3 loop is CASSLRGQSSYEQYF. CDR3 in DNA: TGTGCCAGCAGCTTAAGGGGACAGAGCTCCTACGAGCAGTACTTC.

As for this clone: Relative to the germline gene, one junction end is altered; a read error may explain this. The chain combines TRBV7-7 with TRBJ2-1; tentatively, D is TRBD2 (5 bases). The CDR3 runs 15 residues. The germline V gene encodes CDR1 SSHAT and CDR2 FNYEAQ (reference sequence). The chain's CDR3 is CASSEGRSGLREQFF. The CDR3 bases are TGTGCTAGCAGCGAGGGCCGGTCCGGGTTGCGTGAGCAGTTCTTC.

Only a few counts were recorded for this clone. The V gene is TRBV5-1, the J gene TRBJ1-4, with D unclear. Germline V lookup: CDR1 SGHRS, CDR2 YFSETQ. The CDR3 covers 15 residues. Deletions cut 5 bases from V and 3 bases from J, with 14 bases between. The CDR3 nucleotides read TGCGCCAGCAGGCCATCGGGAAAGGCTAATGAAAAACTGTTTTTT. Its translation is CASRPSGKANEKLFF. The full variable domain, in which reference TRBV5-1 and TRBJ1-4 provide the parts outside the CDR3, is KAGVTQTPRYLIKTRGQQVTLSCSPISGHRSVSWYQQTPGQGLQFLFEYFSETQRNKGNFPGRFSGRQFSNSRSEMNVSTLELGDSALYLCASRPSGKANEKLFFGSGTQLSVL.

This rearrangement joins TRBV18 to TRBJ2-7; D gene ambiguous. This CDR3 comprises 13 residues. V was trimmed by 4 bases and J by 1 base, leaving 8 bases between them. The germline V gene has CDR1 KGHSH and CDR2 LQKENI. The CDR3 here is CASSLGLSYEQYF. In nucleotides, the CDR3 is TGTGCCAGCTCACTCGGGTTATCCTACGAGCAGTACTTC. The variable domain in full, with the rest retrieved from reference TRBV18 and TRBJ2-7, is NAGVMQNPRHLVRRRGQEARLRCSPMKGHSHVYWYRQLPEEGLKFMVYLQKENIIDESGMPKERFSAEFPKEGPSILRIQQVVRGDSAAYFCASSLGLSYEQYFGPGTRLTVT.

V and J are TRBV2 and TRBJ2-1; maybe TRBD2 (7 bases). The CDR3 consists of 14 residues. Germline CDR1 reads SNHLY; CDR2 reads FYNNEI. V was trimmed by 8 bases and J by 3 bases, leaving 14 bases between them. Here the CDR3 reads CASGGGAFYNEQFF. The CDR3 coding sequence is TGTGCCAGCGGGGGGGGCGCGTTCTACAATGAGCAGTTCTTC.

The chain carries TRBV28 and TRBJ2-3; 9 bases agree with TRBD1. Germline V lookup: CDR1 MDHEN, CDR2 SYDVKM. The CDR3 spans 15 residues. V gave up 5 bases and J gave up 4 bases; unmatched junction bases: 7. The CDR3 region has the DNA TGTGCCAGCAGTACCCGGGACAGGGTGTCAGATACGCAGTATTTT. This gives the protein CASSTRDRVSDTQYF.

CDR3 DNA sequence: TGTGCCACCAGCAGGCACAGGGCCAATTCACCCCTCCACTTT. Protein: CATSRHRANSPLHF. This chain connects TRBV15 to TRBJ1-6, with a weak D call TRBD1 (6 bases). The V and J ends lost 3 bases and 7 bases respectively, with 10 bases between them. The CDR3 runs 14 residues. Germline V lookup: CDR1 LNHNV, CDR2 YYDKDF (reference sequence).

The chain couples TRBV11-1 to TRBJ2-7; D possibly corresponds to TRBD2 (6 bases). Germline-derived CDR1 and CDR2 are SGHAT and FQDESV (reference sequence). The CDR3 totals 15 residues. Deletions cut 3 bases from V and 2 bases from J, with 14 bases between. The chain's CDR3 is CASSFSTAGPYEQYF. CDR3 DNA sequence: TGTGCCAGCAGCTTTAGCACAGCGGGCCCCTACGAGCAGTACTTC.

V and J are TRBV14 and TRBJ2-5; D is ambiguous. V lost 5 bases and J 7 bases, leaving 11 bases between the germline ends. Per the germline V gene, CDR1 is SGHDN and CDR2 is FVKESK. The CDR3 spans 12 residues. The CDR3 reads CASSLSYGTQYF. The CDR3, as DNA: TGTGCCAGCAGCTTATCTTACGGGACCCAGTACTTC.

The gene calls are TRBV27 and TRBJ1-1; the D gene is possibly TRBD1 (5 bases). Germline CDR1 is MNHEY and CDR2 is SMNVEV (reference sequence). Trimming took 3 bases from V and 3 from J, leaving 8 bases between them. This CDR3 comprises 13 residues. The CDR3 reads CASSFRVDTEAFF. DNA of the CDR3: TGTGCCAGCAGTTTCAGGGTTGACACTGAAGCTTTCTTT.

About this clone: At one of its ends the junction is not consistent with the germline gene, which may arise from a read error. The chain has TRBV24-1 and TRBJ2-5, with 8 bases aligning to TRBD2. The CDR3 sequence is 15 residues long. The germline gives CDR1 KGHDR, CDR2 SFDVKD. CDR3 nucleotides: TGTGCCACCAGTGGGGGCGGGAGGACGCAAGGGACCCAGTACTTC. Its protein product is CATSGGGRTQGTQYF.

The CDR3 loop is CASSRDSQETQYF. CDR3 DNA sequence: TGTGCCAGCAGCCGGGACAGTCAAGAGACCCAGTACTTC. V usage is TRBV5-8 and J usage is TRBJ2-5; 7 bases map to TRBD1. Germline V gene lookup returns CDR1 SGHTS and CDR2 YDEGEE. V shed 4 bases, J shed 2 bases, and the junction held 2 bases outside the gene matches. CDR3 length: 13 amino acids.

This clone was detected once. V gene TRBV5-8 combines with J gene TRBJ1-1; TRBD1 matches 7 bases. In germline, CDR1 is SGHTS, CDR2 YDEGEE. This CDR3 region has 16 residues. V lost 3 bases to trimming and J lost 0 bases; unmatched junction nucleotides: 8. CDR3 amino acids: CASSSGTVSMNTEAFF. The CDR3 nucleotides read TGTGCCAGCAGCTCAGGGACAGTCTCCATGAACACTGAAGCTTTCTTT.

The chain joins TRBV12-3 or TRBV12-4 to TRBJ1-1; D ambiguous. The CDR3 extends over 13 amino acids. V was trimmed by 6 bases and J by 5 bases, leaving 13 bases between them. Here the CDR3 reads CASRSYSSTEAFF. CDR3 DNA sequence: TGTGCCAGCAGGTCGTACAGTAGTACTGAAGCTTTCTTT.

The chain joins TRBV6-1 to TRBJ2-7, with 8 bases that match TRBD1. Germline values: CDR1 MNHNS, CDR2 SASEGT. The junction had 4 bases not matched to a gene; V was cut back by 1 base and J by 5 bases. The length of the CDR3 is 14 residues. This CDR3 is CASSEGTGSHEQYF. CDR3 bases: TGTGCCAGCAGTGAAGGGACAGGGAGCCACGAGCAGTACTTC.

On this clone: A read error may produce the germline difference seen at one junction end. J is TRBJ2-1 and V is TRBV9; D perhaps matches TRBD1 (6 bases). CDR1 is SGDLS, CDR2 YYNGEE, per germline. The CDR3 is 14 amino acids. The DNA for the CDR3 is TGTGCCAGCAGCGTAGTAACAGGGTCAAATGAGCAGCTCTTC. This codes for CASSVVTGSNEQLF.

The V gene is TRBV7-2, the J gene TRBJ2-3, with 8 bases lining up with TRBD2. Germline-derived CDR1 and CDR2 are SGHTA and FQGNSA. The J segment lost 2 bases and the V segment lost 5 bases, leaving 18 bases of the junction unmatched. The CDR3 covers 19 residues. The CDR3 protein is CASSRRGGASTSNTDTQYF. The CDR3 coding sequence is TGTGCCAGCAGCCGCCGGGGGGGGGCAAGCACCTCGAACACAGATACGCAGTATTTT.

The V and J genes are TRBV30 and TRBJ1-5; D call uncertain. V was clipped by 3 bases and J by 5 bases, with 11 bases between them. From germline, CDR1 is GTSNPN and CDR2 SVGIG (reference sequence). The length of the CDR3 is 13 residues. This chain's CDR3 is CAWRPGVDQPQHF. CDR3 nucleotide sequence: TGTGCCTGGAGACCAGGCGTGGATCAGCCCCAGCATTTT.